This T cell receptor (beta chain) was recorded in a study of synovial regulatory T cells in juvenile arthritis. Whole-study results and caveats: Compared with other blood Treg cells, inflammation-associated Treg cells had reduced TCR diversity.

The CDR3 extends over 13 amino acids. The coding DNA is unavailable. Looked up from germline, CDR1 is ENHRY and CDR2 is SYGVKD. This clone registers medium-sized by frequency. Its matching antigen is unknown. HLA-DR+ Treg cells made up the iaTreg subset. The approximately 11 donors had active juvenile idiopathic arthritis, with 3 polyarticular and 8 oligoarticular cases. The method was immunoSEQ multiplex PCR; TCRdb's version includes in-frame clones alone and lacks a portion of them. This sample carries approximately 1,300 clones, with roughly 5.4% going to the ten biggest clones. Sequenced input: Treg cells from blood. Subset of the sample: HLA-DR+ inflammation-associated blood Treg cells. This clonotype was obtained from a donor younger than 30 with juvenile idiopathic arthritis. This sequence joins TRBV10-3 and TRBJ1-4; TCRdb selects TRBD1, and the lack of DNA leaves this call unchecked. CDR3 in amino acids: CAINRALNEKLFF.